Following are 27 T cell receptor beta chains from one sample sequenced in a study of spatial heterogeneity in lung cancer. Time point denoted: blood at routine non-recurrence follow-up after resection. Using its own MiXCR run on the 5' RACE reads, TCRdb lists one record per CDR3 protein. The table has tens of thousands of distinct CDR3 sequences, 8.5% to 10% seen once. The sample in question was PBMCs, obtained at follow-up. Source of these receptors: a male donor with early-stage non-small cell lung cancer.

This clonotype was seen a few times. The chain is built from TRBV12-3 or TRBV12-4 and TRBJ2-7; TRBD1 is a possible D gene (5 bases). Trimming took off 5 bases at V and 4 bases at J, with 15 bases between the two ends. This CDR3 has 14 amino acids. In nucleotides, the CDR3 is TGTGCCAGCAGTCCACTGGGGCAGTTATACGAGCAGTACTTC. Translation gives CASSPLGQLYEQYF.

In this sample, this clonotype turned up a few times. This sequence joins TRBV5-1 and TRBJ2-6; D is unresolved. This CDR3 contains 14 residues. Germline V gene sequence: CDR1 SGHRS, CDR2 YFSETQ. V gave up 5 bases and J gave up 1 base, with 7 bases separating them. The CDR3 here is CASRPSSGANVLTF. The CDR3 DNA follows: TGCGCCAGCAGACCCTCATCTGGGGCCAACGTCCTGACTTTC.

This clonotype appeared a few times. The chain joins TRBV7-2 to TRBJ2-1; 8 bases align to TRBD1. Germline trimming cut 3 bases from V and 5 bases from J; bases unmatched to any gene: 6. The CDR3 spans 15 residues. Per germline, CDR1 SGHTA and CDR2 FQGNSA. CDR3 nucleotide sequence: TGTGCCAGCAGCTTTGACAGGGGTCCGCACAATGAGCAGTTCTTC. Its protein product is CASSFDRGPHNEQFF.

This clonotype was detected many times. In DNA, the CDR3 is TGCGCCAGCAGCCAAGCTAGCGGGGGGACCTTCGGGACCCAGTACTTC. Translated, it gives CASSQASGGTFGTQYF. The chain employs TRBV4-1 and TRBJ2-5; 11 bases are a match to TRBD2. The CDR3 contains 16 residues. Looked up from germline, CDR1 is MGHRA and CDR2 is YSYEKL. Trimming cost V 1 base and J 7 bases; bases outside gene matches: 8.

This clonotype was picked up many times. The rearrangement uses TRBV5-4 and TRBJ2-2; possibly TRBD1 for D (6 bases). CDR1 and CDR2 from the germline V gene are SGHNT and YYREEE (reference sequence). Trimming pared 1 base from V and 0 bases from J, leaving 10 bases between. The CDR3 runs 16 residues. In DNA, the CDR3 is TGTGCCAGCAGCTTGAAGTCAGGGGCGAACACCGGGGAGCTGTTTTTT. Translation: CASSLKSGANTGELFF.

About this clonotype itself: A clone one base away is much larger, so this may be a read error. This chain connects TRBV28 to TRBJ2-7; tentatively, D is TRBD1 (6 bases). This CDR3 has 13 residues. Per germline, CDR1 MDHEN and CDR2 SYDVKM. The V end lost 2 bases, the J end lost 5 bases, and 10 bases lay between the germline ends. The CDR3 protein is CASSLGQFNEQYF. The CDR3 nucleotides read TGTGCCAGCAGTTTAGGACAGTTCAACGAGCAGTACTTC.

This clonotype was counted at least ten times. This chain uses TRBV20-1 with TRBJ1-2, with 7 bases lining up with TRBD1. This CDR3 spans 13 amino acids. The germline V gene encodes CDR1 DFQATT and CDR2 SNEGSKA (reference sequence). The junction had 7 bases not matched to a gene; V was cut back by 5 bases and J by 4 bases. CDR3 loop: CSAEDRKIYGYTF. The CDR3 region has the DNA TGCAGTGCTGAGGACAGGAAGATCTATGGCTACACCTTC.

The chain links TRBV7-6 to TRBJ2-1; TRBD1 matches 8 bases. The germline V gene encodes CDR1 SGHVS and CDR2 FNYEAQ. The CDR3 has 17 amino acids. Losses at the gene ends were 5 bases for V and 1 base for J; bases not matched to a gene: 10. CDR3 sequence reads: CASSPTNHRGSYNEQFF. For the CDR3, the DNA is TGTGCCAGCAGCCCCACGAACCACAGGGGGTCCTACAATGAGCAGTTCTTC.

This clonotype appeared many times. In nucleotides, the CDR3 is TGTGCCACCAGCAGAGATTTGACACCCTATGGCTACACCTTC. Its protein is CATSRDLTPYGYTF. The chain combines TRBV15 with TRBJ1-2; D ambiguous. CDR1 is LNHNV, CDR2 YYDKDF, per germline (reference sequence). V was clipped by 0 bases and J by 4 bases, with 9 bases between them. The CDR3 is made up of 14 amino acids.

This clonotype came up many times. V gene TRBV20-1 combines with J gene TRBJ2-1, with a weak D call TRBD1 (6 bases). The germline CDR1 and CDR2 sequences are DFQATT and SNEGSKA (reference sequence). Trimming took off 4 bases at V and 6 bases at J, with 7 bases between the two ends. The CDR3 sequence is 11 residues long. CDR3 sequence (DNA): TGCAGTGCTAACAGGGTCAATGAGCAGTTCTTC. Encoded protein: CSANRVNEQFF.

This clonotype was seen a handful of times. CDR3 DNA: TGTGCCAGCAGCTTAGCGAGGGCAAGGGGAGCTTTCTTT. It codes for CASSLARARGAFF. J is TRBJ1-1 and V is TRBV7-2, with D perhaps matching TRBD1 (5 bases). Between the trimmed V and J ends, which lost 0 bases and 10 bases, there was a span of 12 bases. The germline gives CDR1 SGHTA, CDR2 FQGNSA. The CDR3 spans 13 residues.

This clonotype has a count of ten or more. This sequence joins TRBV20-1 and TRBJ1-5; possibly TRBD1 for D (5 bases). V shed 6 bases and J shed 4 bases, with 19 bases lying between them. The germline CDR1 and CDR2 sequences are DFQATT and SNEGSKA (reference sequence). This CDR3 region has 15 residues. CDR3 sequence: CSALESRQRNQPQHF. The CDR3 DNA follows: TGCAGTGCCCTAGAGAGCAGACAGCGAAATCAGCCCCAGCATTTT.

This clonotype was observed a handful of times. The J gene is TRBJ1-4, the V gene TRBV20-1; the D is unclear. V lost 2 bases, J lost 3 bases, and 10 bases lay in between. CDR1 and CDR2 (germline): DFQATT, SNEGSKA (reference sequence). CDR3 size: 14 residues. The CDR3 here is CSARRSLANEKLFF. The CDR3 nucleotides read TGCAGTGCTAGAAGATCCCTGGCTAATGAAAAACTGTTTTTT.

CDR3 DNA sequence: TGTGCCAGCAGTGAAGGTTACCAAGGAATTCGGCCCCAGCATTTT. Translation: CASSEGYQGIRPQHF. The rearrangement joins TRBV2 to TRBJ1-5; D is unresolved. V lost 1 base and J 9 bases, leaving 16 bases between the germline ends. This CDR3 is built from 15 residues. The germline CDR1 and CDR2 sequences are SNHLY and FYNNEI.

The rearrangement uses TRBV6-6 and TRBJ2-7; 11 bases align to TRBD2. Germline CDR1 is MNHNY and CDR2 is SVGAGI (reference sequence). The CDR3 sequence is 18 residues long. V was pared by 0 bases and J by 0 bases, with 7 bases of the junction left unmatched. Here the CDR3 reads CASSYSLAGGPLSYEQYF. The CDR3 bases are TGTGCCAGCAGTTACTCGCTAGCGGGGGGTCCCCTCTCCTACGAGCAGTACTTC.

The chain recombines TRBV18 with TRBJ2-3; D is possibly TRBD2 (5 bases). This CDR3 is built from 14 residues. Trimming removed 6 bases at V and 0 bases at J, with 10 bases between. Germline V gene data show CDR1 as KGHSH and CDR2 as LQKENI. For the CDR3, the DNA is TGTGCCAGCTCCCCGAGGACTAGCACAGATACGCAGTATTTT. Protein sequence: CASSPRTSTDTQYF.

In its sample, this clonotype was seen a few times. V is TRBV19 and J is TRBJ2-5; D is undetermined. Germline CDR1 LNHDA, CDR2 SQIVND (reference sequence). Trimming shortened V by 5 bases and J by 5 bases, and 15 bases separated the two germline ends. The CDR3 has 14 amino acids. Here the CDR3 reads CASSRTDLRETQYF. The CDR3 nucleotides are TGTGCCAGTAGTCGGACGGACCTCCGGGAGACCCAGTACTTC.

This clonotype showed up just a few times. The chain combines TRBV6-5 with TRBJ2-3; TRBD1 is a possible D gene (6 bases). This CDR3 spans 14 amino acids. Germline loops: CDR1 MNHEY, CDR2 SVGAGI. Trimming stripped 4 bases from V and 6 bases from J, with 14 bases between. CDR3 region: CASSWAGEGDTQYF. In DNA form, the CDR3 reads TGTGCCAGCAGTTGGGCAGGGGAAGGGGATACGCAGTATTTT.

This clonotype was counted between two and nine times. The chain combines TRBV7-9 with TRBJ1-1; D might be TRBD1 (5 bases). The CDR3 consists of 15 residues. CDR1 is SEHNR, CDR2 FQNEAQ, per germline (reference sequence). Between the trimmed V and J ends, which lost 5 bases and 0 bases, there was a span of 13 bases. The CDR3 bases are TGTGCCAGCAGCGATAGGGGACGGGTGAACACTGAAGCTTTCTTT. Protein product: CASSDRGRVNTEAFF.

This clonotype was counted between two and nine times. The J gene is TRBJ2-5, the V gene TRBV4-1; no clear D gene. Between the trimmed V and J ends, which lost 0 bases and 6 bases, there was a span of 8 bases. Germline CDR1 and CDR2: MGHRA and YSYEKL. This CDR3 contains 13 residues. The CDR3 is CASSQDSAQTQYF. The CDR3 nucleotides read TGCGCCAGCAGCCAAGACAGCGCCCAGACCCAGTACTTC.

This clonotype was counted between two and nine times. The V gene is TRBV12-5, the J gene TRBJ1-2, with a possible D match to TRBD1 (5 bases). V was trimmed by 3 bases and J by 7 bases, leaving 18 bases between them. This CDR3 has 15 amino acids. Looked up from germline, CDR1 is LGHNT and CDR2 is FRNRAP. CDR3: CASGFGTFGIGGYTF. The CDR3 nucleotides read TGTGCTAGTGGTTTTGGGACTTTTGGGATAGGTGGCTACACCTTC.

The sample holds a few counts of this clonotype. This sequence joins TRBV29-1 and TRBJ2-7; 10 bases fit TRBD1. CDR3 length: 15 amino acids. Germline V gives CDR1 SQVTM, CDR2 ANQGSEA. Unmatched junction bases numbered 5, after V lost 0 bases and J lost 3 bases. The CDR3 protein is CSVEEGTGVYYEQYF. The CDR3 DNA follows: TGCAGCGTTGAAGAGGGGACAGGGGTTTACTACGAGCAGTACTTC.

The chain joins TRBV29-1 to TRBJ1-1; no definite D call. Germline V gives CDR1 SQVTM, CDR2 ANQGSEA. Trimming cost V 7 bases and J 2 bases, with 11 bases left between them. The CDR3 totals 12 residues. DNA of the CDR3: TGCAGCGGTGGTCGGCATAACACTGAAGCTTTCTTT. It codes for CSGGRHNTEAFF.

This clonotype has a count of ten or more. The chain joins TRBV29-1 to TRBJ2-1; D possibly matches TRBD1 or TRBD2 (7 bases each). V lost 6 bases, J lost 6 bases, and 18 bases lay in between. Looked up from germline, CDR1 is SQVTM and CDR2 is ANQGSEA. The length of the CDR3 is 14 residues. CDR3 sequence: CSVLLPGGGNEQFF. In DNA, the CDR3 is TGCAGCGTCCTCCTCCCAGGGGGGGGCAATGAGCAGTTCTTC.

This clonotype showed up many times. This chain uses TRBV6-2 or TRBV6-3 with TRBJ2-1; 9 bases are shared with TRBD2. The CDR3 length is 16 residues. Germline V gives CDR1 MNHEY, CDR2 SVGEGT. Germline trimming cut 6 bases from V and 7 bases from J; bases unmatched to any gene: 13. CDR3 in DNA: TGTGCCAGCAGGGGTCGCGGGGGGGCTATCATGAATGAGCAGTTCTTC. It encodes CASRGRGGAIMNEQFF.

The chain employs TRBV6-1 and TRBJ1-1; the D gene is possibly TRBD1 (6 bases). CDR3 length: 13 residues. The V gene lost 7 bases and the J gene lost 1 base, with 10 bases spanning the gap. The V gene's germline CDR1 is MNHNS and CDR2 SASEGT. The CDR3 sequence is CASTTTGNTEAFF. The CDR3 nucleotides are TGTGCCAGCACCACGACAGGGAACACTGAAGCTTTCTTT.

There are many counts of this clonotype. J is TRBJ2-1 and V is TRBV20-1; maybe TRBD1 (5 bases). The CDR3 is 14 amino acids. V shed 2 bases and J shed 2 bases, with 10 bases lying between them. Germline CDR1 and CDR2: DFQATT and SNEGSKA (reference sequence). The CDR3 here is CSARPTETYNEQFF. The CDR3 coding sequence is TGCAGTGCTAGACCGACAGAGACCTACAATGAGCAGTTCTTC.